This T cell receptor beta chain was obtained from a study of identical twins. For this clonotype: Its specificity is not known.

Points from the study as a whole: The study found that models underestimated out-of-frame TCR alpha sharing in monozygotic twins. Abundant cord blood beta clonotypes carried fewer insertions; memory repertoires showed none.

Each CDR3 protein gets one entry after TCRdb re-called the 5' RACE reads with MiXCR. This table has about 480,000 distinct CDR3 sequences, 12% to 15% appearing once. The V gene end was trimmed by 0 bases and the J gene end by 3 bases; junction bases not matched to a gene: 11. This CDR3 region has 17 residues. In germline, CDR1 is SQVTM, CDR2 ANQGSEA. The sample was also linked to a second study, of yellow fever vaccine responses in identical twins.

J is TRBJ2-3 and V is TRBV29-1; 8 nucleotides line up with TRBD1. Sequencing used CD4+ T cells sorted from blood. This sequence originates from a young woman in good health. The CDR3 DNA is TGCAGCGTTGAAGATCGACAGGGGTTAGGATGTACAGATACGCAGTATTTT. Translating it yields CSVEDRQGLGCTDTQYF.